Below are 17 T cell receptor beta chains sequenced from a single sample in a study of CD8+CD57+ T cells in acquired aplastic anemia. All patients picked for sequencing had shown, by flow cytometry, an expansion of CD8+CD57+ cells. For CDR3 and TCR beta VDJ profiling, genomic DNA was the template used. TCRdb fed the reads into MiXCR, producing one record per CDR3 protein. This table holds roughly 500,000 distinct CDR3 sequences, roughly 34% found once. The sample comprised sorted CD4+, CD8+, or CD8+CD57+ T cells (not recorded which) from PBMCs. These receptors came from a human donor with aplastic anemia.

A note on this clonotype: A much more abundant neighbour one base away suggests this may be a read error. The V call is TRBV20-1, the J call TRBJ2-3; D perhaps matches TRBD2 (6 bases). Looked up from germline, CDR1 is DFQATT and CDR2 is SNEGSKA (reference sequence). The CDR3 contains 14 residues. CDR3: CGARVAGSTDTQYF. The CDR3, as DNA: TGCGGTGCTAGGGTTGCGGGAAGCACAGATACGCAGTATTTT.

As for this clonotype: An end of the junction does not agree with germline; a read error may underlie this. The CDR3 DNA follows: TGCGCCAGCACCGACAGGTCTGACTTCTACGAGCAGTGCTTC. It codes for CASTDRSDFYEQCF. The chain employs TRBV5-1 and TRBJ2-7; tentatively, D is TRBD1 (6 bases). Germline CDR1 reads SGHRS; CDR2 reads YFSETQ. This CDR3 comprises 14 residues.

The table lists this clonotype with a few counts. The chain uses TRBV6-5 and TRBJ2-1, with D uncertain. V was pared by 2 bases and J by 8 bases, with 10 bases between. Germline CDR1 and CDR2: MNHEY and SVGAGI. The CDR3 length is 13 residues. CDR3 amino acids: CASSYPGRDEQFF. The CDR3 DNA reads TGTGCCAGCAGTTACCCTGGACGGGATGAGCAGTTCTTC.

The chain employs TRBV5-5 and TRBJ1-2; TRBD1 matches 7 bases. The germline gives CDR1 SGHKS, CDR2 YYEKEE (reference sequence). The CDR3 has 15 amino acids. Trimming removed 3 bases from V and 7 bases from J; junction bases left unmatched: 12. The CDR3 region has the DNA TGTGCCAGCAGCTCAGGGGGGGAACGGCGGGTTGGCTACACCTTC. Translated, it gives CASSSGGERRVGYTF.

This clonotype has only one observation. V is TRBV20-1 and J is TRBJ2-1; weak D call: TRBD2 (6 bases). Germline V gene sequence: CDR1 DFQATT, CDR2 SNEGSKA (reference sequence). The length of the CDR3 is 15 residues. V was shortened by 2 bases and J by 7 bases, with 18 bases between the two germline ends. CDR3 protein: CSARTSPLAMNEQFF. CDR3 sequence (DNA): TGCAGTGCTAGAACCTCTCCACTAGCTATGAATGAGCAGTTCTTC.

The chain has TRBV9 and TRBJ1-1; TRBD1 might be the D (6 bases). The CDR3 has 17 residues. CDR1 and CDR2 (germline): SGDLS, YYNGEE. V gave up 3 bases and J gave up 2 bases, with 20 bases separating them. DNA of the CDR3: TGTGCCAGCAGCGCCCACAGGGAAAGGACCTCTAACACTGAAGCTTTCTTT. As protein: CASSAHRERTSNTEAFF.

This clonotype was counted many times. This rearrangement joins TRBV5-1 to TRBJ1-2, with 9 positions matching TRBD1. The V and J ends lost 0 bases and 0 bases, in that order; junction bases with no gene match: 3. Germline CDR1 and CDR2: SGHRS and YFSETQ. The CDR3 length is 16 residues. DNA of the CDR3: TGCGCCAGCAGCTTGGACGGACAGGGGCCTAACTATGGCTACACCTTC. Residues: CASSLDGQGPNYGYTF. The entire variable domain, with the rest obtained from reference TRBV5-1 and TRBJ1-2, is as follows: KAGVTQTPRYLIKTRGQQVTLSCSPISGHRSVSWYQQTPGQGLQFLFEYFSETQRNKGNFPGRFSGRQFSNSRSEMNVSTLELGDSALYLCASSLDGQGPNYGYTFGSGTRLTVV.

At least ten counts were recorded for this clonotype. V and J are TRBV20-1 and TRBJ1-2; D is unclear. Germline CDR1 reads DFQATT; CDR2 reads SNEGSKA (reference sequence). Between the trimmed V and J ends, which lost 0 bases and 0 bases, there was a span of 11 bases. The CDR3 contains 15 residues. The CDR3: CSARDLGPANYGYTF. Here the CDR3 DNA reads TGCAGTGCTAGAGACCTCGGCCCTGCTAACTATGGCTACACCTTC.

This clonotype was observed a handful of times. The gene calls are TRBV19 and TRBJ2-1, with a weak D call TRBD1 (5 bases). The V and J ends lost 3 bases and 5 bases respectively, with 14 bases between them. Per the germline V gene, CDR1 is LNHDA and CDR2 is SQIVND (reference sequence). This CDR3 spans 15 amino acids. CDR3 loop: CASSIGQGSHNEQFF. The CDR3 DNA reads TGTGCCAGTAGTATCGGGCAGGGCTCACACAATGAGCAGTTCTTC.

The V gene is TRBV5-4, the J gene TRBJ2-7, with a tentative D call TRBD1 (6 bases). Germline V gene sequence: CDR1 SGHNT, CDR2 YYREEE (reference sequence). V lost 0 bases to trimming and J lost 5 bases, with 12 bases between them. This CDR3 is built from 14 residues. CDR3 nucleotide sequence: TGTGCCAGCAGCTTGGGGGCAGGGGATGACGAGCAGTACTTC. Its protein is CASSLGAGDDEQYF.

The CDR3 sequence: CASSSFRGGAGALEKAQYF. CDR3 bases: TGTGCCAGCAGCTCATTTAGAGGTGGGGCAGGGGCGCTGGAAAAGGCCCAGTACTTC. The J gene is TRBJ2-5, the V gene TRBV11-1, with D possibly matching TRBD1 (6 bases). V was cut by 4 bases and J by 9 bases, with 33 bases left in between. This CDR3 is built from 19 residues. Germline V gene data show CDR1 as SGHAT and CDR2 as FQDESV (reference sequence).

This clonotype was found many times. The CDR3 reads CASSLAGVHEQYF. The CDR3 DNA is TGTGCCAGTAGTCTAGCGGGGGTCCACGAGCAGTACTTC. This sequence joins TRBV19 and TRBJ2-7, with 10 bases that match TRBD2. Germline V gene sequence: CDR1 LNHDA, CDR2 SQIVND (reference sequence). V shed 5 bases, J shed 5 bases, and the junction held 3 bases outside the gene matches. There are 13 residues in the CDR3.

The table lists this clonotype with a few counts. A junction end diverges from the germline sequence, so it may reflect a read error. The chain links TRBV7-7 to TRBJ2-1; TRBD1 aligns across 9 bases. Germline CDR1 SSHAT, CDR2 FNYEAQ (reference sequence). The CDR3 extends over 16 amino acids. CDR3 sequence reads: CASSLETGQGYNEQFF. CDR3 coding DNA: TGTGCTAGCAGCTTAGAAACGGGACAGGGATACAATGAGCAGTTCTTC.

This clonotype occurred many times. CDR3 coding DNA: TGCAGTGCTGGCGGGACAGGGGTTAATGAGCAGTACTTC. Amino acid sequence: CSAGGTGVNEQYF. The chain combines TRBV20-1 with TRBJ2-7; 10 bases map to TRBD1. The CDR3 is 13 amino acids. Germline V lookup: CDR1 DFQATT, CDR2 SNEGSKA (reference sequence). The V gene end was trimmed by 5 bases and the J gene end by 7 bases; junction bases not matched to a gene: 8.

This clonotype was detected ten times or more. The chain couples TRBV20-1 to TRBJ2-7; the D is unclear. The CDR3 covers 12 residues. The V end was cut by 3 bases, the J end by 3 bases, with 9 bases between. The germline gives CDR1 DFQATT, CDR2 SNEGSKA (reference sequence). In nucleotides, the CDR3 is TGCAGTGCTAGGTGGGCACTCTACGAGCAGTACTTC. This sequence encodes CSARWALYEQYF.

This chain connects TRBV2 to TRBJ2-2; D possibly corresponds to TRBD1 (5 bases). The V end lost 7 bases, the J end lost 4 bases, and 16 bases lay between the germline ends. The germline V gene has CDR1 SNHLY and CDR2 FYNNEI. This CDR3 is built from 15 residues. The CDR3 is CASTNVKGPTGELFF. The CDR3 DNA reads as TGTGCCAGCACCAACGTCAAGGGGCCCACCGGGGAGCTGTTTTTT.

This clonotype was detected a few times. CDR3 DNA sequence: TGTGCCAGCAGAAGAGGGTTCTACTCTGGGGCCAACGTCCTGACTTTC. Translating gives CASRRGFYSGANVLTF. J is TRBJ2-6 and V is TRBV25-1, with TRBD2 as a possible D gene (5 bases). Trimming left V 6 bases short and J 0 bases short, with 12 bases between. The CDR3 extends over 16 amino acids. The germline CDR1 and CDR2 sequences are MGHDK and SYGVNS.